There are many counts of the clone carrying this T cell receptor beta chain. The source of the sample is a study of human T cells and chemical hapten exposure. Time point meaning: pre-sensitization, week 0. Treatment: therapeutic diphenylcyclopropenone sensitization with weekly scalp DPC. The CDR3 length is 14 residues. Germline V gene sequence: CDR1 LNHNV, CDR2 YYDKDF (reference sequence). V lost 0 bases and J 7 bases, leaving 9 bases between the germline ends. TCRdb reanalysed the RACE reads using MiXCR and keeps one entry per CDR3 protein. The sample holds 50,000 to 70,000 distinct CDR3 sequences, roughly 10% seen once.

The sample here was whole blood, taken in connection with sensitization to the hapten diphenylcyclopropenone (DPC). This sequence joins TRBV15 and TRBJ2-2, with D perhaps TRBD2 (6 bases). This TCR was recovered from a man in his forties with alopecia areata. Some clones in this sample may be carry-over from other donors' samples. The CDR3 sequence is CATSRDGGYGELFF. The CDR3 DNA is TGTGCCACCAGCAGAGACGGAGGGTACGGGGAGCTGTTTTTT.